This passage covers 18 T cell receptor beta chains from one sample sequenced in a study of CD8 T cells in ankylosing spondylitis. Study outcomes and limitations: Roughly 8 highly homologous variants made up a TCR beta motif, and this motif appeared characteristic of ankylosing spondylitis blood.

Each CDR3 protein is one row after TCRdb ran MiXCR on the 5' RACE reads. The table lists more than 100,000 distinct CDR3 sequences, roughly 18% of them singletons, with roughly 30% in the top ten. Their cognate antigens are unknown. Material: blood, either unsorted or a sorted T cell fraction (not recorded which). These receptors all come from a male donor with ankylosing spondylitis.

CDR3 in DNA: TGTGCCAGCAGCGTAGGGACTAGCGGGAGGGCCGGGACCGGGGAGCTGTTTTTT. Its protein is CASSVGTSGRAGTGELFF. V is TRBV9 and J is TRBJ2-2, with 15 positions matching TRBD2. Losses at the gene ends were 0 bases for V and 5 bases for J; bases not matched to a gene: 5. CDR1 and CDR2 (germline): SGDLS, YYNGEE. The CDR3 extends over 18 amino acids.

V and J are TRBV24-1 and TRBJ2-1; 7 nucleotides match TRBD1. CDR1 and CDR2 from the germline V gene are KGHDR and SFDVKD. The CDR3 extends over 16 amino acids. The V gene end was trimmed by 0 bases and the J gene end by 6 bases; junction bases not matched to a gene: 7. CDR3 sequence: CATSDLRQGHINEQFF. CDR3 bases: TGTGCCACCAGTGATTTGAGACAGGGCCACATCAATGAGCAGTTCTTC.

This clonotype was counted only a few times. The rearrangement uses TRBV11-3 and TRBJ2-5, with D hard to call. The germline V gene encodes CDR1 SGHNT and CDR2 YENEEA. The CDR3 extends over 13 amino acids. V was trimmed by 8 bases and J by 5 bases, leaving 15 bases between them. The CDR3 sequence is CASESGFRETQYF. The CDR3 nucleotides read TGTGCCAGCGAGAGTGGCTTTAGGGAGACCCAGTACTTC.

This sequence joins TRBV5-6 and TRBJ1-5; the D is unclear. In germline, CDR1 is SGHDT, CDR2 YYEEEE. This CDR3 region has 13 residues. V was pared by 4 bases and J by 1 base, with 6 bases between. CDR3 sequence: CASSRGSNQPQHF. CDR3 DNA: TGTGCCAGCAGCCGAGGGAGCAATCAGCCCCAGCATTTT.

In its sample, this clonotype was seen many times. The chain carries TRBV20-1 and TRBJ1-1; no firm D call. The germline gives CDR1 DFQATT, CDR2 SNEGSKA (reference sequence). Trimming removed 0 bases at V and 7 bases at J, with 21 bases between. The CDR3 covers 16 residues. CDR3 nucleotide sequence: TGCAGTGCTAGAGATATGCAGTCTTGGGCCGCGGGTGAAGCTTTCTTT. Translation gives CSARDMQSWAAGEAFF.

This clonotype showed up just a few times. The chain links TRBV7-9 to TRBJ2-3, with D perhaps matching TRBD2 (6 bases). Germline V gene sequence: CDR1 SEHNR, CDR2 FQNEAQ (reference sequence). Trimming cost V 2 bases and J 1 base, with 7 bases left between them. The CDR3 is made up of 14 amino acids. The CDR3 sequence: CASSLIAGTDTQYF. CDR3 DNA: TGTGCCAGCAGCTTAATAGCGGGCACAGATACGCAGTATTTT. Full variable domain (outside the CDR3, taken from reference TRBV7-9 and TRBJ2-3): DTGVSQNPRHKITKRGQNVTFRCDPISEHNRLYWYRQTLGQGPEFLTYFQNEAQLEKSRLLSDRFSAERPKGSFSTLEIQRTEQGDSAMYLCASSLIAGTDTQYFGPGTRLTVL.

V gene TRBV10-3 combines with J gene TRBJ2-2, with D perhaps matching TRBD1 (6 bases). Germline V gene sequence: CDR1 ENHRY, CDR2 SYGVKD. The CDR3 has 16 amino acids. Trimming left V 3 bases short and J 1 base short, with 12 bases between. The CDR3 DNA is TGTGCCATCAGTGATCGGCAGGGGCGGAACACCGGGGAGCTGTTTTTT. Residues: CAISDRQGRNTGELFF.

This chain uses TRBV12-3 or TRBV12-4 with TRBJ1-5; 12 nucleotides line up with TRBD1. The CDR3 is 17 residues long. Unmatched junction bases numbered 12, after V lost 8 bases and J lost 4 bases. CDR3 DNA sequence: TGTGCCAGCGATGGGGAAGGGACAGGGGGCAAAAATCAGCCCCAGCATTTT. Translated, it gives CASDGEGTGGKNQPQHF.

This clonotype was detected a few times. The chain has TRBV2 and TRBJ2-7; D possibly corresponds to TRBD1 (5 bases). V was shortened by 2 bases and J by 0 bases, with 11 bases between the two germline ends. The CDR3 has 15 residues. CDR1 and CDR2 from the germline V gene are SNHLY and FYNNEI. For the CDR3, the DNA is TGTGCCAGCAGTGAATCAGGGTTTAGCTCCTACGAGCAGTACTTC. This translates into CASSESGFSSYEQYF.

In this sample, this clonotype turned up a few times. This chain connects TRBV4-2 to TRBJ2-7; 7 bases agree with TRBD2. CDR1 is LGHNA and CDR2 is YNFKEQ in the germline V gene. This CDR3 region has 14 residues. The ends lost 1 base at V and 2 bases at J; junction bases unmatched: 2. The CDR3 protein is CASSQVGLAYEQYF. Here the CDR3 DNA reads TGTGCCAGCAGCCAAGTAGGACTAGCCTACGAGCAGTACTTC.

This clonotype was found a few times. This chain uses TRBV6-2 or TRBV6-3 with TRBJ2-2; D may match TRBD1 or TRBD2 (5 bases each). This CDR3 has 13 residues. In germline, CDR1 is MNHEY, CDR2 SVGEGT. With 11 bases removed from V and 1 base from J, the gap between germline ends came to 11 bases. The CDR3 protein is CAGGHLNTGELFF. CDR3 in DNA: TGTGCCGGAGGACACCTGAACACCGGGGAGCTGTTTTTT.

This chain uses TRBV12-3 or TRBV12-4 with TRBJ2-1; the match to TRBD2 covers 13 bases. This CDR3 comprises 15 residues. Trimming cost V 1 base and J 10 bases; bases outside gene matches: 4. The chain's CDR3 is CASSLVPGLAGEQFF. DNA for the CDR3: TGTGCCAGCAGTTTAGTTCCGGGACTAGCGGGAGAGCAGTTCTTC.

This clonotype was observed a single time. This chain links TRBV27 with TRBJ1-1; no firm D call. The germline V and J ends were trimmed by 7 bases and 4 bases, with 7 bases remaining between them. The CDR3 length is 11 residues. Germline CDR1 MNHEY, CDR2 SMNVEV (reference sequence). The CDR3 protein is CASKGATEAFF. CDR3 bases: TGTGCCAGCAAAGGAGCCACTGAAGCTTTCTTT.

In its sample, this clonotype was seen many times. CDR3 sequence reads: CASSWAPGLAATDTQYF. The CDR3 bases are TGTGCCAGCAGTTGGGCCCCGGGACTAGCGGCCACAGATACGCAGTATTTT. The genes are TRBV27 and TRBJ2-3; 11 bases align to TRBD2. The J segment lost 2 bases and the V segment lost 4 bases, leaving 8 bases of the junction unmatched. Germline V gives CDR1 MNHEY, CDR2 SMNVEV (reference sequence). The length of the CDR3 is 17 residues.

The V and J genes are TRBV5-1 and TRBJ2-3, with TRBD2 identical over 7 bases. V gave up 4 bases and J gave up 5 bases; unmatched junction bases: 13. The germline gives CDR1 SGHRS, CDR2 YFSETQ. CDR3 length: 16 residues. This CDR3 is CASSITLAETGDTQYF. Written as DNA, the CDR3 is TGCGCCAGCAGCATAACCCTAGCGGAGACGGGAGATACGCAGTATTTT.

The chain links TRBV28 to TRBJ2-7, with 11 positions matching TRBD2. Losses at the gene ends were 7 bases for V and 2 bases for J; bases not matched to a gene: 4. Germline CDR1 and CDR2: MDHEN and SYDVKM. The CDR3 runs 14 residues. The CDR3 reads CASKGLAETYEQYF. The CDR3 DNA follows: TGTGCCAGCAAGGGACTAGCGGAAACCTACGAGCAGTACTTC.

This clonotype showed up just a few times. This chain connects TRBV7-9 to TRBJ2-5; perhaps TRBD2 as D (5 bases). Trimming shortened V by 2 bases and J by 1 base, and 11 bases separated the two germline ends. The CDR3 has 15 residues. Germline CDR1 reads SEHNR; CDR2 reads FQNEAQ (reference sequence). The CDR3 nucleotides are TGTGCCAGCAGCTTACCAGCGGAGTCCCAAGAGACCCAGTACTTC. It encodes CASSLPAESQETQYF.

This chain connects TRBV5-6 to TRBJ1-2; unclear D gene. V was cut by 4 bases and J by 2 bases, with 18 bases left in between. This CDR3 spans 16 amino acids. Germline CDR1 is SGHDT and CDR2 is YYEEEE. The CDR3 coding sequence is TGTGCCAGCAGCCAAGGAGTTTCCGACGGCAACTATGGCTACACCTTC. It specifies CASSQGVSDGNYGYTF.